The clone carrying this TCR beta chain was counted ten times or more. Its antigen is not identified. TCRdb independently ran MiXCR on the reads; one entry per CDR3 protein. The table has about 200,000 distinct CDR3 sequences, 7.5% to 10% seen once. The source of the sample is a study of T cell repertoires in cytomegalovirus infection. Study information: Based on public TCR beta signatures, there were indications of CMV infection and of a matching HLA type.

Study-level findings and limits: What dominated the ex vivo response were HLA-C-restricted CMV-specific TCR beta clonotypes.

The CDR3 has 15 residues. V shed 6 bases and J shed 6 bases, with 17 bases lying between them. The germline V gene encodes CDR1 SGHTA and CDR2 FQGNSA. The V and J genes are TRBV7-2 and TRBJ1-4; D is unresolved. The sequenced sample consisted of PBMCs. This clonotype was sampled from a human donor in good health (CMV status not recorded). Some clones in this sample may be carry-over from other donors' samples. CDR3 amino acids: CASSIKAGPDEKLFF. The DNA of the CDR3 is TGTGCCAGCAGTATAAAGGCAGGTCCAGATGAAAAACTGTTTTTT.